This entry lists 13 T cell receptor beta chains sequenced from one sample in a study of T cells in narcolepsy. TCRdb's copy holds only in-frame clones and misses some; the assay was immunoSEQ multiplex PCR. The sample shows about 26,000 clones, around 84% of them seen only once. Input material: memory (CD45RA-) CD4+ T cells from blood. Receptors were obtained from a human donor in good health.

The chain carries TRBV19 and TRBJ1-1; 7 bases map to TRBD1. J was trimmed by 1 base and V by 3 bases; bases with no gene match: 8. The CDR3 sequence is 16 residues long. Germline V gene sequence: CDR1 LNHDA, CDR2 SQIVND (reference sequence). This CDR3 reads CASSIPRQGRNTEAFF. CDR3 coding DNA: TGTGCCAGTAGTATCCCCAGACAGGGTCGGAACACTGAAGCTTTCTTT.

The chain employs TRBV15 and TRBJ1-6, with unresolved D. With 0 bases removed from V and 8 bases from J, the gap between germline ends came to 8 bases. Per the germline V gene, CDR1 is LNHNV and CDR2 is YYDKDF (reference sequence). This CDR3 has 14 amino acids. The CDR3 region is CATSRDPRDSPLHF. The CDR3 DNA follows: TGTGCCACCAGCAGAGACCCGAGGGATTCACCCCTCCACTTT.

V and J are TRBV7-3 and TRBJ1-1, with D uncertain. The germline V gene has CDR1 SGHTA and CDR2 FQGTGA. The V end was cut by 2 bases, the J end by 0 bases, with 10 bases between. The CDR3 runs to 15 residues. The CDR3 DNA is TGTGCCAGCAGCTTACGGCCATCCATGAACACTGAAGCTTTCTTT. Translating it yields CASSLRPSMNTEAFF.

This chain joins TRBV6-6 and TRBJ2-2; 9 positions agree with TRBD2. CDR1 and CDR2 (germline): MNHNY, SVGAGI (reference sequence). The CDR3 length is 16 residues. V was pared by 6 bases and J by 4 bases, with 9 bases of the junction left unmatched. CDR3 loop: CASSANSGSGTGELFF. CDR3 coding DNA: TGTGCCAGCAGCGCTAATAGCGGGAGCGGCACCGGGGAGCTGTTTTTT.

The chain combines TRBV29-1 with TRBJ2-1, with D possibly TRBD2 on 6 matching bases. The CDR3 has 15 amino acids. In germline, CDR1 is SQVTM, CDR2 ANQGSEA. V lost 4 bases to trimming and J lost 5 bases, with 18 bases between them. Here the CDR3 DNA reads TGCAGCGTTGGGGGATACGGGACTCCCAACAATGAGCAGTTCTTC. This codes for CSVGGYGTPNNEQFF.

The genes are TRBV30 and TRBJ2-3; D call uncertain. Germline CDR1 and CDR2: GTSNPN and SVGIG (reference sequence). Trimming cost V 5 bases and J 3 bases, with 15 bases left between them. The CDR3 totals 14 residues. CDR3 DNA: TGTGCCTGGGCAAAAGGCGTAGGGACAGATACGCAGTATTTT. Translating it yields CAWAKGVGTDTQYF.

The chain recombines TRBV4-3 with TRBJ1-1; D not resolved. Trimming removed 5 bases at V and 3 bases at J, with 13 bases between. Germline V gene data show CDR1 as LGHNA and CDR2 as YSLEER. This CDR3 is built from 14 residues. CDR3 DNA: TGCGCCAGCAGCGTAGCCGTGGGGTACACTGAAGCTTTCTTT. It specifies CASSVAVGYTEAFF.

The chain employs TRBV29-1 and TRBJ1-2; no firm D call. This CDR3 has 11 residues. Germline CDR1 and CDR2: SQVTM and ANQGSEA. The V gene lost 2 bases and the J gene lost 7 bases, with 8 bases spanning the gap. CDR3 nucleotide sequence: TGCAGCGTTGAAAGGACTAGTGGCTACACCTTC. Its protein is CSVERTSGYTF. Together with reference TRBV29-1 and TRBJ1-2, the CDR3 gives the full variable domain: SAVISQKPSRDICQRGTSLTIQCQVDSQVTMMFWYRQQPGQSLTLIATANQGSEATYESGFVIDKFPISRPNLTFSTLTVSNMSPEDSSIYLCSVERTSGYTFGSGTRLTVV.

On this clone itself: The conserved phenylalanine or tryptophan is not found at the CDR3 terminus, so this likely reflects a read error. It is unclear where the CDR3 begins or ends on the DNA, so no DNA is shown, and the CDR3 is as TCRdb lists it. The chain links TRBV7-6 to TRBJ1-1. The CDR3 is made up of 9 amino acids, end residues included. Germline V CDR1 and CDR2: SGHVS, FNYEAQ. CDR3 protein: CASSFRPSP.

The V call is TRBV21-1, the J call TRBJ2-3; the table's D call, TRBD1, has no DNA check behind it. TRBV21-1 is a listed pseudogene. The CDR3 is 15 amino acids. As DNA, the CDR3 is TGTGCCGTCCCCCTTTTGGGCCCAAGCACAGATACGCAGTATTTT. Its translation: CAVPLLGPSTDTQYF.

The chain links TRBV7-3 to TRBJ2-2; D possibly corresponds to TRBD2 (5 bases). V gave up 5 bases and J gave up 7 bases, with 11 bases separating them. Germline lookup yields CDR1 SGHTA and CDR2 FQGTGA. CDR3 length equals 13 residues. The CDR3 DNA reads as TGTGCCAGCAGCCGGGATTTCGACGGGGAGCTGTTTTTT. Protein product: CASSRDFDGELFF.

This clone was seen just once. The V gene is TRBV6-5, the J gene TRBJ2-7, with 9 bases fitting TRBD2. There are 14 residues in the CDR3. The V and J ends lost 8 bases and 3 bases, in that order; junction bases with no gene match: 8. CDR1 and CDR2 (germline): MNHEY, SVGAGI. The CDR3: CASSRREGLYEQYF. As DNA, the CDR3 is TGTGCCAGCTCTCGGCGGGAGGGCCTCTACGAGCAGTACTTC.

CDR3 DNA: TGTGCCAGCAGCTTAGGGACAGGACCTGGAAACACCATATATTTT. This translates into CASSLGTGPGNTIYF. The V and J genes are TRBV11-2 and TRBJ1-3; the match to TRBD1 covers 7 bases. J gave up 2 bases and V 1 base, and 2 bases lay outside the gene matches. There are 15 residues in the CDR3. CDR1 is SGHAT and CDR2 is FQNNGV in the germline V gene.